One and the same sample provided the 12 T cell receptor beta chains below, sequenced in a study of T cell clones after liver transplantation. Method: immunoSEQ multiplex PCR; TCRdb's copy keeps in-frame clones and lacks some. Among roughly 60,000 clones, less than 85% were seen once, and the ten largest hold approximately 3%. The sample here was CD4+ T cells from blood, taken at the approximately 15-month timepoint. Receptors were obtained from a human patient who received a liver transplant. A subset of T cells may come from the graft donor.

V gene TRBV4-3 combines with J gene TRBJ1-2, with D perhaps TRBD1 (6 bases). The V gene's germline CDR1 is LGHNA and CDR2 YSLEER. The germline V and J ends were trimmed by 3 bases and 5 bases, with 16 bases remaining between them. The CDR3 has 15 amino acids. The CDR3 here is CASSQSRGRGYGYTF. The CDR3 coding sequence is TGCGCCAGCAGCCAGTCCCGAGGGAGGGGGTATGGCTACACCTTC.

The sample holds many counts of this clone. The CDR3 protein is CSVRPSIADAYRLSSYNEQFF. The CDR3 DNA follows: TGCAGCGTACGCCCCTCAATAGCGGATGCCTATAGATTGAGCTCCTACAATGAGCAGTTCTTC. V usage is TRBV29-1 and J usage is TRBJ2-1; TRBD2 might be the D (6 bases). Trimming stripped 6 bases from V and 0 bases from J, with 33 bases between. The CDR3 runs to 21 residues. The germline V gene encodes CDR1 SQVTM and CDR2 ANQGSEA.

V usage is TRBV29-1 and J usage is TRBJ1-3; D is uncertain. The CDR3 is made up of 12 amino acids. Trimming removed 2 bases from V and 4 bases from J, with 6 bases in between. Germline V gene lookup returns CDR1 SQVTM and CDR2 ANQGSEA. The CDR3 protein is CSVEIGGNTIYF. CDR3 nucleotide sequence: TGCAGCGTTGAAATAGGAGGAAACACCATATATTTT.

V usage is TRBV5-4 and J usage is TRBJ1-2; D is ambiguous. CDR1 and CDR2 (germline): SGHNT, YYREEE (reference sequence). With 0 bases removed from V and 7 bases from J, the gap between germline ends came to 10 bases. The CDR3 spans 13 residues. This CDR3 is CASSLDRGFGYTF. The CDR3 bases are TGTGCCAGCAGCTTGGACAGAGGGTTTGGCTACACCTTC.

This clone has just a few counts. The same CDR3 arises from other DNA sequences in this sample as well. The chain links TRBV6-1 to TRBJ1-4; TRBD1 is a possible D gene (6 bases). CDR1 and CDR2 (germline): MNHNS, SASEGT. V lost 1 base and J lost 7, with 13 bases in between. The CDR3 has 15 residues. In DNA, the CDR3 is TGTGCCAGCAGTGAAGTATCAGGGGCAGGTGAAAAACTGTTTTTT. Translated, it gives CASSEVSGAGEKLFF.

This clone was counted a single time. V is TRBV11-3 and J is TRBJ2-1; no clear D gene. CDR1 SGHNT and CDR2 YENEEA come from the germline V gene. The CDR3 has 19 residues. The V end lost 6 bases, the J end lost 0 bases, and 24 bases lay between the germline ends. The CDR3 reads CASSSLNRWLTSSYNEQFF. The DNA of the CDR3 is TGTGCCAGCAGTTCTCTTAACCGGTGGCTTACCAGCTCCTACAATGAGCAGTTCTTC. The full variable domain, rest sourced from reference TRBV11-3 and TRBJ2-1, is EAGVVQSPRYKIIEKKQPVAFWCNPISGHNTLYWYLQNLGQGPELLIRYENEEAVDDSQLPKDRFSAERLKGVDSTLKIQPAELGDSAVYLCASSSLNRWLTSSYNEQFFGPGTRLTVL.

The chain is built from TRBV7-9 and TRBJ2-7; 8 bases agree with TRBD1. This CDR3 has 12 residues. CDR1 is SEHNR, CDR2 FQNEAQ, per germline (reference sequence). The junction had 3 bases not matched to a gene; V was cut back by 5 bases and J by 6 bases. CDR3: CASSQGQGEQYV. The DNA for the CDR3 is TGTGCCAGCAGCCAAGGACAGGGCGAGCAGTACGTC.

The V gene is TRBV28, the J gene TRBJ1-2, with 8 nucleotides matching TRBD1. The ends lost 9 bases at V and 3 bases at J; junction bases unmatched: 6. Germline lookup yields CDR1 MDHEN and CDR2 SYDVKM. This CDR3 is built from 13 residues. CDR3 nucleotides: TGTGCCAGTATGGACAGGGTACACTATGGCTACACCTTC. It yields the protein CASMDRVHYGYTF.

The gene calls are TRBV30 and TRBJ1-6, with 10 bases identical to TRBD1. Looked up from germline, CDR1 is GTSNPN and CDR2 is SVGIG (reference sequence). This CDR3 region has 15 residues. J was trimmed by 8 bases and V by 3 bases; bases with no gene match: 7. The chain's CDR3 is CAWRRDRGSYSPLHF. The DNA of the CDR3 is TGTGCCTGGAGAAGGGACAGGGGCTCCTATTCACCCCTCCACTTT.

This clone was counted a few times. The chain uses TRBV28 and TRBJ1-6, with 10 nucleotides matching TRBD1. The ends lost 5 bases at V and 9 bases at J; junction bases unmatched: 7. The CDR3 runs 15 residues. Germline CDR1 MDHEN, CDR2 SYDVKM. The DNA of the CDR3 is TGTGCCAGCAGTACCCCGGGACAGGGGAGTTCACCCCTCCACTTT. It is translated as CASSTPGQGSSPLHF.

The chain carries TRBV7-2 and TRBJ2-5; D tentatively fits TRBD1 or TRBD2 (5 bases each). The V gene's germline CDR1 is SGHTA and CDR2 FQGNSA. There are 13 residues in the CDR3. The V and J ends lost 7 bases and 4 bases respectively, with 13 bases between them. The CDR3 sequence: CASTAAGGETQYF. CDR3 in DNA: TGTGCCAGCACTGCAGCTGGGGGAGAGACCCAGTACTTC.

This sequence joins TRBV6-5 and TRBJ2-7, with a possible D match to TRBD2 (5 bases). Germline CDR1 MNHEY, CDR2 SVGAGI. The CDR3 sequence is 13 residues long. Between the trimmed V and J ends, which lost 8 bases and 3 bases, there was a span of 14 bases. This chain's CDR3 is CASAGTENYEQYF. The CDR3 coding sequence is TGTGCCAGCGCGGGCACAGAGAACTACGAGCAGTACTTC.